Sequencing of this T cell receptor (beta chain) was carried out in a study of blood T cell repertoires in COVID-19. About the study: Some COVID-19 samples were acute and others convalescent; all came from the United States, Italy and Spain. The cDNA or gDNA used as material had been derived from T cells, B-cell-depleted T cells, or PBMCs.

Enrolment of Seattle patients took place during active infection, and they were followed longitudinally. Original analysis: For nucleated cells, counts were estimated from reference gene primer amplification. The table came from immunoSEQ multiplex PCR; TCRdb's copy has only in-frame clones and leaves some out. V and J calls and clone size come straight from that table; D and trimming were deduced from the DNA. This sample has about 120,000 clones, with around 90% found just once. The clonotype comes from a woman aged 55-69 years with COVID-19, enrolled during active disease. The material sequenced was peripheral blood.

The CDR3 loop is CASSEGQGAKTQYF. CDR3 nucleotides: TGTGCCAGCAGTGAGGGACAGGGGGCAAAGACCCAGTACTTC. The chain couples TRBV6-1 to TRBJ2-5; TRBD1 matches at 12 bases. The CDR3 has 14 amino acids. Unmatched junction bases numbered 2, after V lost 3 bases and J lost 6 bases. CDR1 is MNHNS, CDR2 SASEGT, per germline.